The clone carrying this T cell receptor (beta chain) has a single count. The sample comes from a study of blood T cell repertoires in COVID-19. Looking at the study overall: The United States, Italy and Spain supplied acute and convalescent COVID-19 samples. T cells, B-cell-depleted T cells, or PBMCs provided the cDNA or gDNA that served as material.

Original processing notes: Amplified reference gene primers provided the basis for estimating nucleated cell counts. Measured with immunoSEQ multiplex PCR; TCRdb has only the in-frame clones, and not every one. V and J calls and clone size are as listed in that table; D and trimming were resolved from the DNA. Here the sample spans about 45,000 clones, 80% to 90% being singletons. With 3 bases removed from V and 4 bases from J, the gap between germline ends came to 8 bases. CDR1 SGDLS and CDR2 YYNGEE come from the germline V gene. The CDR3 extends over 14 amino acids. The chain has TRBV9 and TRBJ1-6; D is perhaps TRBD1 (5 bases). The source is a human donor in a cohort sampled during active COVID-19. The sequenced sample was peripheral blood. DNA for the CDR3: TGTGCCAGCAGCGAGGCAGGGTATAATTCACCCCTCCACTTT. This translates into CASSEAGYNSPLHF.